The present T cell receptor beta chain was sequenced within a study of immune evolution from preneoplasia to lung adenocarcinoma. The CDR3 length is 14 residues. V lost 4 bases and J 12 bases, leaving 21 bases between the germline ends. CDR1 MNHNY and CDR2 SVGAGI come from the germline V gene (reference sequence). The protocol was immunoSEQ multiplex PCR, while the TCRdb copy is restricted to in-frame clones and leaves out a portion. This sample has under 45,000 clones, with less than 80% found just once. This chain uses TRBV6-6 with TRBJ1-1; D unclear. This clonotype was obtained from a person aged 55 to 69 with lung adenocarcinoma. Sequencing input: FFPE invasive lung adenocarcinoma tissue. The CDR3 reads CASSLQAGKVKSFF. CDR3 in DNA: TGTGCCAGCAGTTTGCAAGCCGGGAAGGTCAAGTCTTTCTTT.